Below, one TCR beta chain is given with its context. What it recognizes is unknown. Libraries were prepared by immunoSEQ multiplex PCR; TCRdb keeps only in-frame clonotypes and omits some of them. The sample shows around 50,000 clones, about 81% of them seen only once. The source of the sample is a study of OX40 agonist ivuxolimab in advanced cancers. Study details: Patients assigned to dose escalation were diagnosed with hepatocellular carcinoma, melanoma, renal cell or head and neck cancer. The study's findings and limits: Among the least clonally expanded were partial responders at 0.1-3.0 mg/kg. Fewer expanded clones were found on average in CD4+ than in CD8+ T cells.

Germline values: CDR1 SGHDT, CDR2 YYEEEE. The CDR3 has 15 residues. Losses at the gene ends were 0 bases for V and 4 bases for J; bases not matched to a gene: 2. The receptor was derived from an adult with an advanced solid tumor such as melanoma, head and neck, liver or kidney cancer. The genes are TRBV5-6 and TRBJ2-1; 9 positions agree with TRBD2. Source: CD4+ or CD8+ T cells sorted from blood, taken in a trial of the OX40 agonist ivuxolimab. The DNA for the CDR3 is TGTGCCAGCAGCTTGGTGGCGGGGGGGTACAATGAGCAGTTCTTC. Its protein product is CASSLVAGGYNEQFF.